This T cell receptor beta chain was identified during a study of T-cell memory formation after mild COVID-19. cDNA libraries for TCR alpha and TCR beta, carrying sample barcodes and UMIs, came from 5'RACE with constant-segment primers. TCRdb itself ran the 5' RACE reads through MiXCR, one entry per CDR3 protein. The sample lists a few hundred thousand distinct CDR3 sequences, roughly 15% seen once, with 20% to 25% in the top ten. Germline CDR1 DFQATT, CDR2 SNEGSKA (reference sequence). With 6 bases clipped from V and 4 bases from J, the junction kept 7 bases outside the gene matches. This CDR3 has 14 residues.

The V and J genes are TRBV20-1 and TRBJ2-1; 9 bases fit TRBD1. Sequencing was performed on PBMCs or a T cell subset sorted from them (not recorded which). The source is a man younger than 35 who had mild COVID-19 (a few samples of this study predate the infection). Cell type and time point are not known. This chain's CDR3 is CSATRQGVYNEQFF. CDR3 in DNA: TGCAGTGCCACCCGACAGGGGGTGTACAATGAGCAGTTCTTC.